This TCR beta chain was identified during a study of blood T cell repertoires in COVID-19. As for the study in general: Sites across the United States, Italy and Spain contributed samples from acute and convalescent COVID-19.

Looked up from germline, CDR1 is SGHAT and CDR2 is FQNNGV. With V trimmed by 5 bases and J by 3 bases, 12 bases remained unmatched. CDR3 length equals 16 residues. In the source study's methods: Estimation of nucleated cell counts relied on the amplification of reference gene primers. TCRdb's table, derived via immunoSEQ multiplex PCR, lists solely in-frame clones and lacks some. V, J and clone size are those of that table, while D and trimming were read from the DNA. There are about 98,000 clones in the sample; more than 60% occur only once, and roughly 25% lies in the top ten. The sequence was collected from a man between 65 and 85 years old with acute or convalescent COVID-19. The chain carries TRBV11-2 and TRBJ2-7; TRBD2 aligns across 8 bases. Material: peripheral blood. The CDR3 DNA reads TGTGCCAGCAGCCCCCTTAGCCGGACTAGCCTCTACGAGCAGTACTTC. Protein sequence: CASSPLSRTSLYEQYF. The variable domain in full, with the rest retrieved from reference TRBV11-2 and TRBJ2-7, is EAGVAQSPRYKIIEKRQSVAFWCNPISGHATLYWYQQILGQGPKLLIQFQNNGVVDDSQLPKDRFSAERLKGVDSTLKIQPAKLEDSAVYLCASSPLSRTSLYEQYFGPGTRLTVT.